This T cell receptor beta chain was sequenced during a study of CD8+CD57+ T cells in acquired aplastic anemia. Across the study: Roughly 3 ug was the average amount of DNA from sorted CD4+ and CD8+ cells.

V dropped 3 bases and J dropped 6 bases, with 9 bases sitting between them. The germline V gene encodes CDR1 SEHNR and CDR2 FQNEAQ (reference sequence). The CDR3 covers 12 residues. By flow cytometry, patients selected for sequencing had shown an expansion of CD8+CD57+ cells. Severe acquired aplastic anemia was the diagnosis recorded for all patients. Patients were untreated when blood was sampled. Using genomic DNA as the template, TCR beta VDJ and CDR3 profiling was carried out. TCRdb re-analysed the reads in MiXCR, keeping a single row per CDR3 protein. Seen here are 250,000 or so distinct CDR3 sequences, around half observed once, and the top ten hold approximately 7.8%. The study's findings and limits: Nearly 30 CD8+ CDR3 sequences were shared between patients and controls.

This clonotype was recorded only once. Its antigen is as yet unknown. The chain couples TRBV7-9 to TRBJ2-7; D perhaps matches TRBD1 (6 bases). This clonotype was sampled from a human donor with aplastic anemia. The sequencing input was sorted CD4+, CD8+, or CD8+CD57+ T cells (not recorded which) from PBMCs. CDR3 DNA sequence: TGTGCCAGCAGCTTCTCAGGGGCCGAGCAGTACTTC. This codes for CASSFSGAEQYF.